This T cell receptor beta chain came from a study of T cells in Graves' hyperthyroidism and ophthalmopathy. General study results and limits: Most clonotypes expanded in the thyroid (above 0.001) were also present in blood.

RNA transcripts provided the source from which TCR beta CDR3 regions were amplified. First-round RT-PCR targeting the TCR CDR3 was performed with the HTBI primer set. TCRdb used MiXCR to reprocess the multiplex PCR reads, holding one entry per CDR3 protein. The table lists more than 300,000 distinct CDR3 sequences, roughly 14% of them singletons. Uncontrolled infection, other autoimmune disease, pregnancy or lactation excluded patients. Diagnosis rested on symptoms, serum thyroxine and TRAb, thyroid ultrasound, and orbital computed tomography. PBMCs were sourced from about 10 ml fresh peripheral blood. This clonotype was observed many times. Its antigen is undetermined. The origin of this receptor is a woman aged 25 to 39 with Graves' ophthalmopathy. Sample: blood.

The CDR3 loop is CASKRDRGQDTQYF. The CDR3 nucleotides read TGTGCCAGCAAAAGGGACAGGGGGCAAGATACGCAGTATTTT. The chain has TRBV2 and TRBJ2-3, with 12 bases matching TRBD1. The CDR3 length is 14 residues. Germline CDR1 is SNHLY and CDR2 is FYNNEI. With 7 bases clipped from V and 5 bases from J, the junction kept 4 bases outside the gene matches.